This T cell receptor (beta chain) originates from a study of spatial heterogeneity in lung cancer. Broader study findings: Mutation tallies in tumors tracked expanded intratumoral alpha and beta TCR counts.

This clonotype appeared many times. Its antigen is not known. Time point reported: sample taken at primary tumor resection. Unsorted samples of tumor, nontumor lung or frozen PBMC had their whole RNA sequenced. Trimming pared 3 bases from V and 1 base from J, leaving 9 bases between. CDR3 length: 15 amino acids. Single TCR cDNA molecules each had their own unique molecular identifier. TCRdb called the 5' RACE reads again in MiXCR, with one record for every CDR3 protein. Among several thousand distinct CDR3 sequences listed, 9.6% were seen once. The material was lung tumor tissue, obtained at surgery. The chain employs TRBV12-3 or TRBV12-4 and TRBJ2-2, with a weak D call TRBD2 (6 bases). This clonotype originated in a male donor with early-stage non-small cell lung cancer. CDR3 coding DNA: TGTGCCAGCAGTTTCTTTAGCGGGAACACCGGGGAGCTGTTTTTT. This codes for CASSFFSGNTGELFF.